A single sample is the source of the 3 T cell receptor beta chains below, sequenced in a study of identical twins. Via MiXCR, TCRdb re-called the 5' RACE reads, giving one row per CDR3 protein. The profile shows hundreds of thousands of distinct CDR3 sequences, about 20% of them singletons. This sample also appeared in a second study, on T cells expressing NK-cell markers.

Specimen: PBMCs. These receptor sequences come from a woman aged 18-29 years in good health.

The chain has TRBV20-1 and TRBJ1-1, with a weak D call TRBD1 (6 bases). CDR3 length: 13 residues. The germline gives CDR1 DFQATT, CDR2 SNEGSKA (reference sequence). Trimming cost V 8 bases and J 1 base, with 14 bases left between them. The CDR3 here is CSPQDRQNTEAFF. The CDR3 coding sequence is TGCAGTCCCCAGGACAGACAGAACACTGAAGCTTTCTTT.

The chain recombines TRBV6-1 with TRBJ2-2; tentatively, D is TRBD2 (6 bases). The CDR3 covers 15 residues. Germline V lookup: CDR1 MNHNS, CDR2 SASEGT. The V end lost 1 base, the J end lost 5 bases, and 11 bases lay between the germline ends. In DNA form, the CDR3 reads TGTGCCAGCAGTGAAGTAGCTAGCGCAACCGGGGAGCTGTTTTTT. Protein product: CASSEVASATGELFF.

The sample holds a few counts of this clonotype. This sequence joins TRBV3-1 and TRBJ2-3, with a possible D match to TRBD2 (6 bases). The CDR3 sequence is 12 residues long. Trimming shortened V by 3 bases and J by 5 bases, and 6 bases separated the two germline ends. CDR1 and CDR2 from the germline V gene are LGHDT and YNNKEL (reference sequence). The CDR3 bases are TGTGCCAGCAGCCACGGGGGAGATACGCAGTATTTT. This gives the protein CASSHGGDTQYF.